This entry describes one TCR beta chain. The antigen remains undetermined. In the same sample, other DNA sequences code for this CDR3. These data are taken from a study of shared clonotypes between healthy human individuals. Study conclusions and caveats: Limited genetic and exposure-history diversity came from having few donors.

The repertoire was sequenced with immunoSEQ multiplex PCR; TCRdb's copy has only in-frame clones and lacks some. The sample contains some 2 million clones, approximately 95% of which appear only once. Positive CCR7 selection of CD45RO-negative cells yielded the naive CD8 cells, and terminally differentiated effector memory CD45RA+ cells were excluded. Germline values: CDR1 SNHLY, CDR2 FYNNEI. Losses at the gene ends were 8 bases for V and 5 bases for J; bases not matched to a gene: 6. The length of the CDR3 is 12 residues. Sequencing input: naive CD8+ T cells sorted from blood. The V call is TRBV2, the J call TRBJ2-7; 7 bases are a match to TRBD1. The sequence was collected from a young man in good health. CDR3 DNA sequence: TGTGCCAGCGGAGGAACAGGGGACGAGCAGTACTTC. Translating it yields CASGGTGDEQYF.